What follows are 13 T cell receptor beta chains derived from one specimen sequenced in a study of radiotherapy plus CTLA-4 blockade in lung cancer. The repertoire was sequenced with immunoSEQ multiplex PCR; TCRdb's copy has only in-frame clones and lacks some. This sample has more than 30,000 clones, with roughly three quarters found just once. This specimen consisted of peripheral blood, obtained from a patient treated with radiotherapy plus ipilimumab. The receptors were gathered from a human donor with non-small cell lung cancer who had stable disease on radiotherapy plus ipilimumab.

V is TRBV5-4 and J is TRBJ2-5; possibly TRBD2 for D (6 bases). The CDR3 has 17 amino acids. V lost 5 bases, J lost 2 bases, and 22 bases lay in between. Per germline, CDR1 SGHNT and CDR2 YYREEE (reference sequence). The CDR3 bases are TGTGCCAGCAGGCGACCCTCAGGAGGGACCGAGCAAGAGACCCAGTACTTC. Its translation: CASRRPSGGTEQETQYF. Full variable domain (rest looked up from reference TRBV5-4 and TRBJ2-5): ETGVTQSPTHLIKTRGQQVTLRCSSQSGHNTVSWYQQALGQGPQFIFQYYREEENGRGNFPPRFSGLQFPNYSSELNVNALELDDSALYLCASRRPSGGTEQETQYFGPGTRLLVL.

The V call is TRBV19, the J call TRBJ1-1; the D gene is possibly TRBD1 (6 bases). Germline V gene sequence: CDR1 LNHDA, CDR2 SQIVND (reference sequence). V was cut by 5 bases and J by 5 bases, with 12 bases left in between. The CDR3 has 13 residues. CDR3 sequence reads: CASSVTGRTEAFF. The CDR3 DNA reads as TGTGCCAGTAGTGTTACAGGGCGGACTGAAGCTTTCTTT.

This clone is a singleton in its sample. CDR3 nucleotide sequence: TGTGCCAGCGGTAGCGGGAGGGCCGGTTTAGTATACAATGAGCAGTTCTTC. It encodes CASGSGRAGLVYNEQFF. This chain links TRBV7-6 with TRBJ2-1; 11 nucleotides line up with TRBD2. The ends lost 8 bases at V and 4 bases at J; junction bases unmatched: 13. Per the germline V gene, CDR1 is SGHVS and CDR2 is FNYEAQ. The CDR3 is made up of 17 amino acids.

A remark on this clone: Other DNA variants within this sample encode the same CDR3. This rearrangement joins TRBV19 to TRBJ2-2; TRBD1 is a possible D gene (6 bases). V was cut by 3 bases and J by 5 bases, with 10 bases left in between. The CDR3 length is 14 residues. In germline, CDR1 is LNHDA, CDR2 SQIVND (reference sequence). CDR3 residues: CASSIGRGTGELFF. The CDR3 region has the DNA TGTGCCAGTAGTATCGGTAGGGGGACCGGGGAGCTGTTTTTT.

This chain connects TRBV7-2 to TRBJ2-7; D call uncertain. CDR3 length: 14 amino acids. V lost 5 bases, J lost 3 bases, and 14 bases lay in between. Germline CDR1 is SGHTA and CDR2 is FQGNSA. The CDR3 DNA reads TGTGCCAGCAGCCCTAGTTGGTTGGGCTACGAGCAGTACTTC. Protein: CASSPSWLGYEQYF.

This clone was seen more than once but under ten times. The J gene is TRBJ1-4, the V gene TRBV11-1; D gene uncertain. Trimming stripped 5 bases from V and 0 bases from J, with 13 bases between. Per germline, CDR1 SGHAT and CDR2 FQDESV (reference sequence). The CDR3 runs to 16 residues. The chain's CDR3 is CASSPGRLATNEKLFF. The CDR3 DNA is TGTGCCAGCAGCCCCGGACGGCTCGCAACTAATGAAAAACTGTTTTTT. The full variable domain, in which reference TRBV11-1 and TRBJ1-4 provide the parts outside the CDR3, is EAEVAQSPRYKITEKSQAVAFWCDPISGHATLYWYRQILGQGPELLVQFQDESVVDDSQLPKDRFSAERLKGVDSTLKIQPAELGDSAMYLCASSPGRLATNEKLFFGSGTQLSVL.

The chain combines TRBV23-1 with TRBJ2-7, with D perhaps TRBD1 (6 bases). TRBV23-1 is an open reading frame whose function is uncertain. Trimming took 2 bases from V and 5 from J, leaving 10 bases between them. CDR3 length: 13 residues. The CDR3 DNA reads as TGCGCCAGCAGTCAACACAGGGCCCACGAGCAGTACTTC. Protein: CASSQHRAHEQYF.

V usage is TRBV19 and J usage is TRBJ1-2; TRBD1 aligns across 9 bases. The germline V gene has CDR1 LNHDA and CDR2 SQIVND (reference sequence). J gave up 8 bases and V 8 bases, and 15 bases lay outside the gene matches. This CDR3 has 15 residues. The chain's CDR3 is CASRRRDREVSGYTF. Written as DNA, the CDR3 is TGTGCCAGTCGGAGGCGGGACAGGGAAGTTAGCGGCTACACCTTC.

The chain employs TRBV10-1 and TRBJ2-1; the D gene is possibly TRBD2 (6 bases). The length of the CDR3 is 15 residues. V lost 8 bases and J 0 bases, leaving 14 bases between the germline ends. Germline CDR1 and CDR2: WNHNN and SYGVQD (reference sequence). The CDR3 DNA reads as TGCGCCAGCGGGGGAGGCGATAGCTCCTACAATGAGCAGTTCTTC. The encoded protein is CASGGGDSSYNEQFF.

V is TRBV27 and J is TRBJ2-1; 8 nucleotides agree with TRBD2. After removal of 4 bases from V and 3 bases from J, the junction contained 5 bases not matched to a gene. CDR1 MNHEY and CDR2 SMNVEV come from the germline V gene (reference sequence). This CDR3 has 15 residues. In DNA, the CDR3 is TGTGCCAGCAGTTCCCCGGGACTAGTCTACAATGAGCAGTTCTTC. Protein product: CASSSPGLVYNEQFF.

This clone was detected once. This chain connects TRBV4-3 to TRBJ2-1, with a tentative D call TRBD2 (6 bases). Trimming shortened V by 0 bases and J by 10 bases, and 10 bases separated the two germline ends. CDR1 is LGHNA and CDR2 is YSLEER in the germline V gene. This CDR3 is 13 amino acids long. CDR3 bases: TGCGCCAGCAGCCAAGAGGAGGGTGTCGAGCAGTTCTTC. Its translation is CASSQEEGVEQFF.

This clone is labeled large. The chain links TRBV7-9 to TRBJ2-1; unclear D gene. Germline V CDR1 and CDR2: SEHNR, FQNEAQ (reference sequence). The CDR3 is made up of 12 amino acids. V lost 1 base, J lost 9 bases, and 7 bases lay in between. CDR3 residues: CASSLVLGEQFF. CDR3 bases: TGTGCCAGCAGCTTAGTATTGGGTGAGCAGTTCTTC.

The chain employs TRBV11-3 and TRBJ2-3, with a weak D call TRBD1 (6 bases). V gave up 1 base and J gave up 6 bases, with 8 bases separating them. Germline CDR1 is SGHNT and CDR2 is YENEEA. CDR3 length: 13 amino acids. CDR3 loop: CASSLADRDTQYF. CDR3 DNA: TGTGCCAGCAGCTTAGCCGACAGGGATACGCAGTATTTT.